These 22 T cell receptor beta chains were sequenced from one sample in a study of cytomegalovirus exposure and HLA in healthy donors. PCR primers comprised 60 Vbeta and 13 Jbeta primers. Repertoires were generated with immunoSEQ multiplex PCR, while TCRdb's copy carries only in-frame clones and drops some. The sample comprises 150,000 to 180,000 clones, 70% to 90% of which are singletons, and over 5% rests with the top ten. The sequenced material came from PBMCs. These receptors all come from a woman aged 40-49 years in good health and CMV-seropositive.

This chain uses TRBV6-1 with TRBJ1-5; possibly TRBD1 for D (6 bases). V gave up 7 bases and J gave up 1 base, with 14 bases separating them. The CDR3 is 15 residues long. CDR1 MNHNS and CDR2 SASEGT come from the germline V gene. CDR3 in DNA: TGTGCCAGCACCACCACAGGGATCAGCAATCAGCCCCAGCATTTT. Amino acids: CASTTTGISNQPQHF.

J is TRBJ1-1 and V is TRBV14; D perhaps matches TRBD1 (6 bases). The CDR3 has 15 amino acids. Germline CDR1 SGHDN, CDR2 FVKESK. Trimming removed 4 bases at V and 4 bases at J, with 16 bases between. CDR3 residues: CASSPLAGDGTEAFF. In nucleotides, the CDR3 is TGTGCCAGCAGCCCCCTGGCAGGGGATGGCACTGAAGCTTTCTTT.

This sequence joins TRBV14 and TRBJ2-5, with 10 bases that match TRBD2. CDR3 size: 16 residues. Germline V gene lookup returns CDR1 SGHDN and CDR2 FVKESK. The trim removed 1 base at V and 2 bases at J, leaving 4 bases unmatched. CDR3 loop: CASSQALAGTQETQYF. CDR3 nucleotide sequence: TGTGCCAGCAGCCAAGCACTAGCGGGGACTCAAGAGACCCAGTACTTC.

V and J are TRBV6-1 and TRBJ2-1; TRBD2 aligns across 11 bases. Unmatched junction bases numbered 3, after V lost 4 bases and J lost 7 bases. In germline, CDR1 is MNHNS, CDR2 SASEGT. The CDR3 is made up of 14 amino acids. In DNA, the CDR3 is TGTGCCAGCAGTGCACGGACTAGCGGGAATGAGCAGTTCTTC. Encoded protein: CASSARTSGNEQFF.

The chain is built from TRBV14 and TRBJ2-5; 9 bases match TRBD2. After removal of 1 base from V and 3 bases from J, the junction contained 6 bases not matched to a gene. Germline assignment: CDR1 SGHDN and CDR2 FVKESK. CDR3 length: 16 residues. CDR3 sequence reads: CASSQVAGAPKETQYF. As DNA, the CDR3 is TGTGCCAGCAGCCAAGTAGCGGGGGCCCCCAAAGAGACCCAGTACTTC.

The chain carries TRBV15 and TRBJ2-1, with 10 nucleotides matching TRBD2. This CDR3 region has 17 residues. The germline gives CDR1 LNHNV, CDR2 YYDKDF (reference sequence). V shed 3 bases and J 7 bases; nucleotides not matched to a gene: 12. CDR3 sequence reads: CATSRGRVAGGLNEQFF. Here the CDR3 DNA reads TGTGCCACCAGCAGGGGTCGGGTAGCGGGAGGTTTGAATGAGCAGTTCTTC.

This clone was counted a single time. V is TRBV5-1 and J is TRBJ2-5, with 8 bases aligning to TRBD2. The length of the CDR3 is 13 residues. The V and J ends lost 4 bases and 4 bases, in that order; junction bases with no gene match: 3. Germline assignment: CDR1 SGHRS and CDR2 YFSETQ. In nucleotides, the CDR3 is TGCGCCAGCAGCAAAGCGGGAGCAGAGACCCAGTACTTC. It specifies CASSKAGAETQYF.

With respect to this clone: Other DNA sequences in the same sample also yield this CDR3. This sequence joins TRBV14 and TRBJ2-7, with 12 bases that match TRBD2. Germline CDR1 and CDR2: SGHDN and FVKESK. This CDR3 has 15 amino acids. V shed 4 bases, J shed 1 base, and the junction held 2 bases outside the gene matches. CDR3 sequence reads: CASSPLAGGSYEQYF. The CDR3 nucleotides are TGTGCCAGCAGCCCACTAGCGGGAGGTTCCTACGAGCAGTACTTC.

This clone occurred once. The chain is built from TRBV5-1 and TRBJ1-1; TRBD1 aligns across 11 bases. The CDR3 has 15 amino acids. V trimming: 4 bases; J trimming: 6 bases; junction bases outside the gene matches: 8. The germline gives CDR1 SGHRS, CDR2 YFSETQ. CDR3 protein: CASSRDSGQGAEAFF. CDR3 DNA sequence: TGCGCCAGCAGCCGAGACTCGGGACAGGGGGCTGAAGCTTTCTTT.

This clone was found a few times. The chain uses TRBV7-3 and TRBJ2-2; D gene ambiguous. This CDR3 contains 13 residues. Trimming pared 4 bases from V and 7 bases from J, leaving 10 bases between. In germline, CDR1 is SGHTA, CDR2 FQGTGA. The CDR3 is CASSSSRNGELFF. The CDR3 coding sequence is TGTGCCAGCAGCTCCTCGAGGAACGGGGAGCTGTTTTTT.

J is TRBJ2-7 and V is TRBV5-1; 9 nucleotides line up with TRBD1. Germline values: CDR1 SGHRS, CDR2 YFSETQ. With V trimmed by 3 bases and J by 7 bases, 11 bases remained unmatched. The CDR3 has 15 residues. The DNA of the CDR3 is TGCGCCAGCAGCTCTTCCCGGGACAGGGAGGAAGAGCAGTACTTC. Translation gives CASSSSRDREEEQYF.

V is TRBV6-5 and J is TRBJ2-7; 9 bases map to TRBD1. Looked up from germline, CDR1 is MNHEY and CDR2 is SVGAGI. This CDR3 is 15 amino acids long. Losses at the gene ends were 5 bases for V and 5 bases for J; bases not matched to a gene: 10. The DNA for the CDR3 is TGTGCCAGCAGTCTAGGGGACAGGGTCGTCGACGAGCAGTACTTC. This gives the protein CASSLGDRVVDEQYF.

V is TRBV18 and J is TRBJ2-5, with 12 bases fitting TRBD2. Losses at the gene ends were 6 bases for V and 4 bases for J; bases not matched to a gene: 12. The germline V gene encodes CDR1 KGHSH and CDR2 LQKENI. This CDR3 contains 17 residues. As DNA, the CDR3 is TGTGCCAGCTCGCCGTCTAGCGGGAGGGCCATCGGAGAGACCCAGTACTTC. Protein: CASSPSSGRAIGETQYF. Combining the CDR3 with reference TRBV18 and TRBJ2-5 gives the whole variable domain NAGVMQNPRHLVRRRGQEARLRCSPMKGHSHVYWYRQLPEEGLKFMVYLQKENIIDESGMPKERFSAEFPKEGPSILRIQQVVRGDSAAYFCASSPSSGRAIGETQYFGPGTRLLVL.

This chain joins TRBV5-6 and TRBJ2-3, with TRBD2 matching 10 bases. Germline trimming cut 2 bases from V and 0 bases from J; bases unmatched to any gene: 6. Germline V gene data show CDR1 as SGHDT and CDR2 as YYEEEE. CDR3 length: 17 amino acids. CDR3 protein: CASSFLAGATSTDTQYF. The CDR3 region has the DNA TGTGCCAGCAGCTTTCTAGCGGGAGCGACTAGCACAGATACGCAGTATTTT.

V and J are TRBV5-1 and TRBJ2-3; 7 bases line up with TRBD2. Germline CDR1 and CDR2: SGHRS and YFSETQ. The length of the CDR3 is 15 residues. V lost 3 bases, J lost 6 bases, and 10 bases stayed unmatched. The CDR3, as DNA: TGCGCCAGCAGCTGGGGCGGGAGAGGGACGGATACGCAGTATTTT. This translates into CASSWGGRGTDTQYF.

This clone was seen just once. The V gene is TRBV7-6, the J gene TRBJ2-7; 7 bases match TRBD1. CDR1 and CDR2 (germline): SGHVS, FNYEAQ. CDR3 length: 14 amino acids. The J segment lost 3 bases and the V segment lost 1 base, leaving 3 bases of the junction unmatched. This CDR3 is CASSLESGGYEQYF. CDR3 coding DNA: TGTGCCAGCAGCTTAGAGTCAGGGGGCTACGAGCAGTACTTC.

The chain carries TRBV13 and TRBJ1-1; the D gene is possibly TRBD1 (6 bases). CDR1 PRHDT and CDR2 FYEKMQ come from the germline V gene (reference sequence). V lost 0 bases to trimming and J lost 4 bases, with 9 bases between them. This CDR3 has 14 residues. The CDR3: CASSLGVRGTEAFF. The CDR3 DNA follows: TGTGCCAGCAGCTTAGGAGTCAGGGGCACTGAAGCTTTCTTT.

The chain uses TRBV6-1 and TRBJ1-1, with 7 nucleotides matching TRBD1. The CDR3 loop spans 13 amino acids. In germline, CDR1 is MNHNS, CDR2 SASEGT. V shed 7 bases and J 6 bases; nucleotides not matched to a gene: 8. CDR3 coding DNA: TGTGCCAGCAAATCGACAGGGCTTTCTGAAGCTTTCTTT. This sequence encodes CASKSTGLSEAFF.

The chain recombines TRBV4-1 with TRBJ2-7, with D maybe TRBD1 (7 bases). CDR3 length equals 16 residues. Trimming cost V 1 base and J 7 bases, with 20 bases left between them. Germline CDR1 MGHRA, CDR2 YSYEKL. The CDR3 DNA reads TGCGCCAGCAGCCAAGGACCTAGCGAAACCAGGGGGGAGCAGTACTTC. It translates to CASSQGPSETRGEQYF.

The gene calls are TRBV10-3 and TRBJ2-2, with 12 bases lining up with TRBD1. Unmatched junction bases numbered 5, after V lost 4 bases and J lost 5 bases. The CDR3 is 16 residues long. Germline V lookup: CDR1 ENHRY, CDR2 SYGVKD. CDR3 region: CAISGGTGGGTGELFF. The CDR3 region has the DNA TGTGCCATCAGTGGAGGGACAGGGGGCGGGACCGGGGAGCTGTTTTTT.

V gene TRBV30 combines with J gene TRBJ1-3; D not resolved. The V gene's germline CDR1 is GTSNPN and CDR2 SVGIG (reference sequence). Trimming left V 2 bases short and J 6 bases short, with 11 bases between. The CDR3 consists of 13 residues. Here the CDR3 reads CAWSSSLLNTIYF. In DNA, the CDR3 is TGTGCCTGGAGTTCGTCTCTTCTAAACACCATATATTTT.

The genes are TRBV5-5 and TRBJ1-1; 12 nucleotides agree with TRBD1. The V gene's germline CDR1 is SGHKS and CDR2 YYEKEE (reference sequence). The V gene end was trimmed by 5 bases and the J gene end by 5 bases; junction bases not matched to a gene: 4. The CDR3 has 14 residues. The CDR3 protein is CASRWDRGRTEAFF. CDR3 sequence (DNA): TGTGCCAGCAGGTGGGACAGGGGGCGAACTGAAGCTTTCTTT.